This TCR beta chain came from a study of beta chain features in type 1 diabetes (dated by TCRdb to the late 2010s). In the study overall: Mean age, gender distribution, total cell number and subset yield were not different between patients and healthy donors. Regulatory and stem cell-like memory subsets were obtained from only 8 patients and roughly 8 healthy donors, while naive and central memory subsets were obtained from all 30 or so donors. In the study, recently diagnosed type 1 diabetes patients and matched healthy donors were compared on the TCRB repertoires of their sorted circulating CD4+ T cell subsets. A total of roughly 100,000,000 sorted cells were examined across all samples, and the number of cells per subset was strongly correlated with RNA yield. The research as a whole found: In all four CD4+ subsets, TCRB CDR3 length was moderately but significantly shorter in type 1 diabetes patients. At VDJ recombination sites, patients with type 1 diabetes made fewer insertions and deleted more nucleotides, a pattern implying thymic rearrangement abnormalities. HLA sub-analyses involved small numbers of individuals, so any influence of HLA type on TCRB rearrangement remained unresolved. Shorter templates might have been favored by PCR, but patient and control samples were amplified and corrected together, so both groups would have been affected equally by any skew. Because cDNA was sequenced instead of genomic DNA, activated cells with high expression could be over-represented, although the groups did not differ in activation or CD3 levels. The naive, central memory and regulatory TCRB repertoires appeared to resemble one another more closely among patients than among healthy donors.

V is pruned by 6 bases and J by 0 bases, leaving 6 bases of the junction without a gene match. The CDR3 sequence holds 15 residues, the cysteine and phenylalanine included. Only the CDR3 DNA stays, 45 bases, in frame from base 1. As encoded in the germline V gene, CDR1 is SNHLY while CDR2 is FYNNEI. The High Capacity cDNA Reverse Transcription Kit was used to reverse transcribe all of the isolated RNA, meaning that expressed TCRB transcripts were what got sequenced. Deep immunoSEQ sequencing was applied to naive, central memory and regulatory T cell samples, giving an average of about 3.57 million total reads per sample. Sorted cells were lysed in RLT buffer, and RNA was extracted using DNase-treated RNeasy Micro or Mini kits according to cell number. Each cell subset was processed on its own to prevent cross-contamination, while patient and healthy donor samples were processed together. TCRB sequences were amplified from cDNA with the immunoSEQ multiplex PCR, producing 87-bp fragments spanning the CDR3 region. The amplicons were sequenced using the Illumina HiSeq platform. The published analysis was carried out like this. PCR bias was computationally corrected using synthetic template baselines, reads within Hamming distance 2 were collapsed, and singletons that could not be merged were discarded. Reads were aligned against IMGT to assign V, D and J genes, CDR3 length and insertions or deletions at six rearrangement sites. Within each subset, clonotype counts were normalized to sorted cell number, after which true diversity and Gini coefficients were computed with the tcR R package. Repertoire sharing was quantified using the overlap coefficient calculated on TCRB nucleotide sequences. Out-of-frame TCRB sequences from naive cells were analyzed to stand in for the pre-selection repertoire. This immuneACCESS table, as held by TCRdb, lists in-frame sequences with V and J called but not all clones. Of the missing ones, under half trace to an unresolved V gene in checked studies; the others have no known cause. That table furnishes V, J and clone size, whereas the DNA furnished D and trimming. This sample holds 680,000 or so clones; 13% were observed only once. Less than 0.025% of the sample goes to the ten largest clones.

A word on this clone: Its antigen is still unknown. No per-base quality is available; no much larger clone lies one base away.

A single peripheral blood draw of 95 to 150 mL on average was collected from each donor into heparinised tubes. A BD FACSAria II was used to sort naive, central memory, regulatory and stem cell-like memory CD4+ T cells with a panel that included CD45RO, CCR7, CD25, CD127, CD95 and CD27. Every sorted population had a purity above 98%. PBMCs were separated immediately by Lymphoprep density gradient centrifugation and were stained directly, without being cultured. Samples were stained and sorted in pairs, with one healthy donor and one patient per experiment, so that batch effects were minimized. The receptor comes from a young man with type 1 diabetes. Material for sequencing was naive CD4+ T cells from blood. The intended sense of this specimen's cell subset or site label: true naive CD4+ T cells. This receptor chain uses TRBV2 and TRBJ2-3; 7 of the junction bases match TRBD1. CDR3 protein: CASSRQGTSTDTQYF. The DNA sequence reads TGTGCCAGCAGCCGACAGGGTACTAGCACAGATACGCAGTATTTT.